Here is one TCR beta chain with its context. The data belong to a study of blood T cell repertoires in COVID-19. CDR1 is SGDLS and CDR2 is YYNGEE in the germline V gene. V was cut by 4 bases and J by 7 bases, with 14 bases left in between. This CDR3 has 13 amino acids. Authors' analysis steps: Reference gene primer amplification yielded estimated nucleated cell counts. Some clones are missing from TCRdb's copy, which holds only in-frame ones; the method was immunoSEQ multiplex PCR. The V and J calls and clone size come from that table; D and trimming were worked out from the DNA. The profile shows about 200,000 clones, 70% to 90% of them singletons.

The specimen sequenced was peripheral blood. The V and J genes are TRBV9 and TRBJ1-2, with a weak D call TRBD1 (6 bases). This clonotype originated in an elderly woman with acute or convalescent COVID-19. In DNA, the CDR3 is TGTGCCAGCAGCCCTCAGGGGATGTTTGGCTACACCTTC. It is translated as CASSPQGMFGYTF.